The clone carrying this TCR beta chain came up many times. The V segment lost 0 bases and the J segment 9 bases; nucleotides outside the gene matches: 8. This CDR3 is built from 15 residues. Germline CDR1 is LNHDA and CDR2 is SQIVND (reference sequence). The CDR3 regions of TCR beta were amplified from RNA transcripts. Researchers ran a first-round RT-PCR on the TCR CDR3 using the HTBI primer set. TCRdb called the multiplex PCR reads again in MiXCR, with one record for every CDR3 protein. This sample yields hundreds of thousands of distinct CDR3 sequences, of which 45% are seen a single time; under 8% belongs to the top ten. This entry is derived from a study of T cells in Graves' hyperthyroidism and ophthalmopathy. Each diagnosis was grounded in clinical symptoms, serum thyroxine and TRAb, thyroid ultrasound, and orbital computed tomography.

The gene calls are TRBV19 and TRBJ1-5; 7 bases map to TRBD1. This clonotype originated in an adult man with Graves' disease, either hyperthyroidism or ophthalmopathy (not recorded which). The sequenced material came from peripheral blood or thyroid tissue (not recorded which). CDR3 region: CASSIEWGQSWPQHF. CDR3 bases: TGTGCCAGTAGTATAGAGTGGGGACAGTCTTGGCCCCAGCATTTT. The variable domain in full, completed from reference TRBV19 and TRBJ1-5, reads DGGITQSPKYLFRKEGQNVTLSCEQNLNHDAMYWYRQDPGQGLRLIYYSQIVNDFQKGDIAEGYSVSREKKESFPLTVTSAQKNPTAFYLCASSIEWGQSWPQHFGDGTRLSIL.